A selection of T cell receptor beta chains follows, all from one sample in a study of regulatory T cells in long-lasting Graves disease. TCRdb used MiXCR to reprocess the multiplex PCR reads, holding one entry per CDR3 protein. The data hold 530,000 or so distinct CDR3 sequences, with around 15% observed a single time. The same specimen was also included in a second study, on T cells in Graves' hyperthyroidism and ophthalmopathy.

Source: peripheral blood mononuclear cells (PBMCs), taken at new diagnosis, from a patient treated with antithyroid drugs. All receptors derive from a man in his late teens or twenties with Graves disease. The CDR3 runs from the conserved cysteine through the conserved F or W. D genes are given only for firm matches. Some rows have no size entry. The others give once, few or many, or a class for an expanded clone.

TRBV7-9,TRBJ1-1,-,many,CASSFLENTEAFF,TGTGCCAGCAGCTTTCTGGAGAACACTGAAGCTTTCTTT
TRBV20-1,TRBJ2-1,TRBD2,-,CSASSTSGVLYNERFF,TGCAGTGCTAGCTCGACTAGCGGGGTACTCTACAATGAGCGGTTCTTC
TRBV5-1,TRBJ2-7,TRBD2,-,CASNLELAGPYEQYF,TGCGCCAGCAACCTTGAACTAGCGGGGCCCTACGAGCAGTACTTC
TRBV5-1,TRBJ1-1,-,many,CASSLRAGGGLNTEAFF,TGCGCCAGCAGCTTGCGGGCAGGAGGGGGATTGAACACTGAAGCTTTCTTT
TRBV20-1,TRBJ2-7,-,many,CSARERRNPYEQYF,TGCAGTGCTAGGGAAAGGCGAAACCCCTACGAGCAGTACTTC
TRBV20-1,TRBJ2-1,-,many,CSLGITINEQFF,TGCAGCCTGGGGATCACTATCAATGAGCAGTTCTTC
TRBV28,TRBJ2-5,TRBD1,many,CASNPGTGPQETQYF,TGTGCCAGCAACCCCGGGACAGGGCCACAAGAGACCCAGTACTTC
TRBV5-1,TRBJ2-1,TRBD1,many,CASSTGRTGSNEQFF,TGCGCCAGCAGCACGGGCCGGACAGGGTCCAATGAGCAGTTCTTC
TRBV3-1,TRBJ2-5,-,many,CASSHTGAPETQYF,TGTGCCAGCAGCCATACGGGGGCCCCGGAGACCCAGTACTTC
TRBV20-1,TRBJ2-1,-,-,CSARGGHEQFF,TGCAGTGCTAGAGGGGGGCATGAGCAGTTCTTC
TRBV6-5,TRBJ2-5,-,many,CASSYPSTETQYF,TGTGCCAGCAGTTATCCTAGCACTGAGACCCAGTACTTC
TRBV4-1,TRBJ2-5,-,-,CASSLRTSLQETQYF,TGCGCCAGCAGCCTAAGAACTAGTCTCCAAGAGACCCAGTACTTC
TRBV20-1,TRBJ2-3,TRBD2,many,CSARRGWGTSSTDTQYF,TGCAGTGCTAGAAGGGGTTGGGGGACTAGCAGCACAGATACGCAGTATTTT
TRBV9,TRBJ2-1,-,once,CASSLRQAAGYNEQFF,TGTGCCAGCAGCCTAAGACAGGCCGCCGGTTACAATGAGCAGTTCTTC
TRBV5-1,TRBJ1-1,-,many,CASREARRNTEAFF,TGCGCCAGCAGGGAAGCCAGACGGAACACTGAAGCTTTCTTT
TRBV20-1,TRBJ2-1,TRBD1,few,CSAREVRDSSHNEQFF,TGCAGTGCTAGAGAAGTACGGGACAGCTCCCACAATGAGCAGTTCTTC
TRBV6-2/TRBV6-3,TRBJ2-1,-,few,CTSRFGGGTGNEQFF,TGTACCAGCAGATTTGGGGGAGGCACGGGGAATGAGCAGTTCTTC
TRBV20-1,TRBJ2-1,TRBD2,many,CSASGVLAGVYEQFF,TGCAGTGCTAGCGGCGTACTAGCGGGAGTCTATGAGCAGTTCTTC
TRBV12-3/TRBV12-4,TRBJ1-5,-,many,CASSRTGVGQPQHF,TGTGCCAGCAGTCGCACCGGGGTAGGTCAGCCCCAGCATTTT
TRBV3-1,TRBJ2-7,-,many,CASSQDGSSEQYF,TGTGCCAGCAGCCAAGACGGTAGCTCCGAGCAGTACTTC
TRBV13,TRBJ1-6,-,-,CASSFRQDYNSPLHF,TGTGCCAGCAGCTTCCGACAGGATTATAATTCACCCCTCCACTTT
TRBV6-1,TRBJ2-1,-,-,CASAYRSYNEQFF,TGTGCCAGCGCGTACCGATCCTACAATGAGCAGTTCTTC
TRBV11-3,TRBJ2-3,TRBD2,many,CASSLGTSVTDTQYF,TGTGCCAGCAGCTTAGGGACTAGTGTCACAGATACGCAGTATTTT
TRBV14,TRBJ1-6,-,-,CASSQEGGSPLHF,TGTGCCAGCAGCCAAGAAGGGGGGTCACCCCTCCACTTT
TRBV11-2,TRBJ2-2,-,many,CASSLEITGELFF,TGTGCCAGCAGCTTAGAAATCACCGGGGAGCTGTTTTTT
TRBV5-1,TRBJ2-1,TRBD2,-,CASSPGTSDSNEQFF,TGCGCCAGCAGCCCCGGGACTAGCGATAGCAATGAGCAGTTCTTC
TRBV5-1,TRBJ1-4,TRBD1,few,CASSPRTGGNEKLFF,TGCGCCAGCAGCCCGCGGACAGGGGGTAATGAAAAACTGTTTTTT
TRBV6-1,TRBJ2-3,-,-,CASSHPRTDTQYF,TGTGCCAGCAGCCACCCCAGGACAGATACGCAGTATTTT
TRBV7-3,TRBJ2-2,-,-,CASSLNAAGELFF,TGTGCCAGCAGCTTAAACGCGGCCGGGGAGCTGTTTTTT
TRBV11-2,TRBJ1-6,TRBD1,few,CASSHPGQFNSPLHF,TGTGCCAGCAGCCATCCGGGACAGTTTAATTCACCCCTCCACTTT
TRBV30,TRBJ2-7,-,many,CAWSISYEQYF,TGTGCCTGGAGTATCAGTTACGAGCAGTACTTC
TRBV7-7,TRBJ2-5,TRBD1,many,CASSLGDRVQGTQYF,TGTGCTAGCAGCTTAGGGGACAGGGTACAAGGGACCCAGTACTTC
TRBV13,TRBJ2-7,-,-,CASSLGPGVSYEQYF,TGTGCCAGCAGCTTAGGCCCTGGGGTTTCCTACGAGCAGTACTTC
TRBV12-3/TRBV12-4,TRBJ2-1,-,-,CASSSILRGSYNEQFF,TGTGCCAGCAGCTCCATTTTGCGGGGCTCCTACAATGAGCAGTTCTTC
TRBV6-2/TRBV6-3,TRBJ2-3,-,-,CASSVETSPTDTQYF,TGTGCCAGCAGTGTTGAGACTAGTCCCACAGATACGCAGTATTTT
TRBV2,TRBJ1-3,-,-,CASSRTAGNTIYF,TGTGCCAGTAGTAGGACAGCTGGAAACACCATATATTTT
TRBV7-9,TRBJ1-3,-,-,CASSFDGNHLGNTIYF,TGTGCCAGCAGCTTCGACGGGAACCATTTGGGAAACACCATATATTTT
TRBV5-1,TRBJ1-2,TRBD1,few,CASSGTENYGYTF,TGCGCCAGCAGCGGGACAGAGAACTATGGCTACACCTTC
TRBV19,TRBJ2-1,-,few,CASSIGEGPYNEQFF,TGTGCCAGTAGTATTGGAGAGGGACCTTACAATGAGCAGTTCTTC
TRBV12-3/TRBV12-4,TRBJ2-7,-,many,CASRPTGAYEQYF,TGTGCCAGCAGGCCAACCGGGGCCTACGAGCAGTACTTC
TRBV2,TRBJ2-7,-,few,CASSMDIVGEQYF,TGTGCCAGCAGTATGGACATAGTGGGCGAGCAGTACTTC
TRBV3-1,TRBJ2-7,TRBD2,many,CASSQVAGPIYEQYF,TGTGCCAGCAGCCAAGTAGCGGGACCGATCTACGAGCAGTACTTC
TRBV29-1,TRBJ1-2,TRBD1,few,CSVEDQDREDYGYTF,TGCAGCGTTGAAGACCAGGACAGGGAGGACTATGGCTACACCTTC
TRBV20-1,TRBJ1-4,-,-,CSAPRESRVRKLFF,TGCAGTGCTCCCCGGGAGTCCCGAGTGCGAAAACTGTTTTTT
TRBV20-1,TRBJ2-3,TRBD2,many,CSAMREDADTQYF,TGCAGTGCTATGCGGGAGGACGCAGATACGCAGTATTTT
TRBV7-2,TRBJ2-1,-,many,CASTLTRDEQFF,TGTGCCAGTACCTTAACCAGGGATGAGCAGTTCTTC